The 26 T cell receptor beta chains reported below all come from one sample, sequenced in a study of shared clonotypes between healthy human individuals. The protocol was immunoSEQ multiplex PCR, while the TCRdb copy is restricted to in-frame clones and leaves out a portion. The sample holds 470,000 or so clones, roughly 80% seen once. The source material was PBMCs. The origin of the receptors is a woman between 35 and 50 years old in good health. Some clones in this sample may be carry-over from other donors' samples.

This clone was found many times. The V and J genes are TRBV27 and TRBJ2-1, with a weak D call TRBD2 (5 bases). Trimming stripped 0 bases from V and 8 bases from J, with 5 bases between. Per the germline V gene, CDR1 is MNHEY and CDR2 is SMNVEV (reference sequence). The CDR3 sequence is 12 residues long. Written as DNA, the CDR3 is TGTGCCAGCAGTTTATCGCGGGATGAGCAGTTCTTC. This codes for CASSLSRDEQFF.

V gene TRBV4-2 combines with J gene TRBJ2-7; 9 nucleotides line up with TRBD2. Germline values: CDR1 LGHNA, CDR2 YNFKEQ. This CDR3 contains 15 residues. Unmatched junction bases numbered 4, after V lost 1 base and J lost 3 bases. Here the CDR3 reads CASSQVAGVNYEQYF. CDR3 sequence (DNA): TGTGCCAGCAGCCAAGTAGCGGGAGTGAACTACGAGCAGTACTTC.

This clone was picked up a small number of times. The chain uses TRBV11-3 and TRBJ2-5; 8 bases align to TRBD1. V was clipped by 4 bases and J by 4 bases; unmatched bases: 8. Germline assignment: CDR1 SGHNT and CDR2 YENEEA. The CDR3 runs to 15 residues. CDR3 in DNA: TGTGCCAGCAGCTCCCCTGCCACAGGGGGAGAGACCCAGTACTTC. Protein sequence: CASSSPATGGETQYF.

The V call is TRBV28, the J call TRBJ2-3; D perhaps matches TRBD1 (6 bases). V was cut by 3 bases and J by 2 bases, with 15 bases left in between. This CDR3 is built from 16 residues. From germline, CDR1 is MDHEN and CDR2 SYDVKM. This chain's CDR3 is CASSFRSGQPTDTQYF. The CDR3 DNA reads TGTGCCAGCAGTTTTAGGTCGGGACAACCCACAGATACGCAGTATTTT.

Here the CDR3 reads CASSMGGEKDTEAFF. The CDR3 region has the DNA TGTGCCAGTAGTATGGGGGGGGAAAAGGACACTGAAGCTTTCTTT. V and J are TRBV19 and TRBJ1-1; the D gene is possibly TRBD1 (5 bases). In germline, CDR1 is LNHDA, CDR2 SQIVND (reference sequence). The V and J ends lost 3 bases and 3 bases respectively, with 14 bases between them. The CDR3 is made up of 15 amino acids.

V and J are TRBV30 and TRBJ2-1; no definite D call. The CDR3 contains 12 residues. Germline V gene sequence: CDR1 GTSNPN, CDR2 SVGIG (reference sequence). With 8 bases removed from V and 0 bases from J, the gap between germline ends came to 8 bases. CDR3 sequence reads: CARGDSYNEQFF. CDR3 DNA sequence: TGTGCCCGAGGCGACTCCTACAATGAGCAGTTCTTC.

Turning to this clone: A far larger clone is off by one base, so a read error is likely. This sample also contains other DNA sequences that code for the same CDR3. The rearrangement joins TRBV11-3 to TRBJ1-1; perhaps TRBD1 as D (5 bases). The CDR3 is 14 residues long. The V gene lost 3 bases and the J gene lost 0 bases, with 8 bases spanning the gap. The germline CDR1 and CDR2 sequences are SGHNT and YENEEA. DNA of the CDR3: TGTGCCAGCAGCTTTTCAGGGATGAACACTGAAGCTTTCTTT. Its protein is CASSFSGMNTEAFF.

The chain is built from TRBV2 and TRBJ2-7, with 10 bases matching TRBD1. The J segment lost 8 bases and the V segment lost 7 bases, leaving 11 bases of the junction unmatched. This CDR3 contains 14 residues. The germline V gene encodes CDR1 SNHLY and CDR2 FYNNEI. The CDR3 reads CASNRDRGIPQQYF. The CDR3 nucleotides read TGTGCCAGCAACAGGGACAGGGGAATCCCCCAGCAGTACTTC.

The CDR3 reads CASTPGGTDTQYF. The CDR3, as DNA: TGTGCCAGCACCCCAGGGGGCACAGATACGCAGTATTTT. The chain joins TRBV28 to TRBJ2-3; maybe TRBD1 (6 bases). CDR1 MDHEN and CDR2 SYDVKM come from the germline V gene. CDR3 size: 13 residues. The ends were cut back, 7 bases at V and 1 base at J, with 9 bases in the middle. Full variable domain (outside the CDR3, taken from reference TRBV28 and TRBJ2-3): DVKVTQSSRYLVKRTGEKVFLECVQDMDHENMFWYRQDPGLGLRLIYFSYDVKMKEKGDIPEGYSVSREKKERFSLILESASTNQTSMYLCASTPGGTDTQYFGPGTRLTVL.

The count of this clone is one. This chain uses TRBV19 with TRBJ2-1; 9 nucleotides agree with TRBD1. The CDR3 contains 15 residues. V shed 5 bases, J shed 7 bases, and the junction held 9 bases outside the gene matches. Looked up from germline, CDR1 is LNHDA and CDR2 is SQIVND (reference sequence). The CDR3 spells CASSPRGTGWNEQFF. CDR3 DNA sequence: TGTGCCAGTAGTCCACGCGGGACAGGGTGGAATGAGCAGTTCTTC. The full variable domain, in which reference TRBV19 and TRBJ2-1 provide the parts outside the CDR3, is DGGITQSPKYLFRKEGQNVTLSCEQNLNHDAMYWYRQDPGQGLRLIYYSQIVNDFQKGDIAEGYSVSREKKESFPLTVTSAQKNPTAFYLCASSPRGTGWNEQFFGPGTRLTVL.

About this clone itself: This likely stems from a read error, as it lies one base from a far larger clone. The chain recombines TRBV5-3 with TRBJ1-5; D call uncertain. TRBV5-3 falls under the ORF class, with uncertain function. V was cut by 0 bases and J by 8 bases, with 9 bases left in between. The length of the CDR3 is 13 residues. CDR3 nucleotides: TGTGCCAGAAGCTTGGCGCAAAATAAGCCCCAGCATTTT. It translates to CARSLAQNKPQHF.

Concerning this clone itself: A read error is the likely source, as a far larger clone sits one nucleotide away. This specimen includes other DNA sequences encoding the same CDR3. The chain has TRBV19 and TRBJ1-2, with 7 nucleotides matching TRBD1. With V trimmed by 0 bases and J by 8 bases, 9 bases remained unmatched. The germline V gene encodes CDR1 LNHDA and CDR2 SQIVND (reference sequence). The CDR3 is made up of 15 amino acids. The CDR3 coding sequence is TGTGCCAGTAGTATAGATCGGAGGGGGCTGTTGGGCTACACCTTC. Translating gives CASSIDRRGLLGYTF.

This chain links TRBV25-1 with TRBJ1-5; 7 positions match TRBD1. Germline V gene sequence: CDR1 MGHDK, CDR2 SYGVNS. The CDR3 spans 17 residues. Trimming removed 3 bases from V and 2 bases from J; junction bases left unmatched: 10. The CDR3 DNA is TGTGCCAGCAGTGATGACAGGGCTGGATATGGCAATCAGCCCCAGCATTTT. Amino acid sequence: CASSDDRAGYGNQPQHF. The whole variable domain, remainder taken from reference TRBV25-1 and TRBJ1-5, is EADIYQTPRYLVIGTGKKITLECSQTMGHDKMYWYQQDPGMELHLIHYSYGVNSTEKGDLSSESTVSRIRTEHFPLTLESARPSHTSQYLCASSDDRAGYGNQPQHFGDGTRLSIL.

This clone was seen only once. The gene calls are TRBV9 and TRBJ2-1; D unclear. Trimming pared 0 bases from V and 0 bases from J, leaving 13 bases between. This CDR3 comprises 17 residues. Germline CDR1 is SGDLS and CDR2 is YYNGEE. CDR3 loop: CASSVGLAQSSYNEQFF. The CDR3, as DNA: TGTGCCAGCAGCGTAGGTTTAGCCCAAAGCTCCTACAATGAGCAGTTCTTC.

On this clone: This may arise from a read error, as a much more abundant clone is one base away. Other DNA sequences of this sample code for an identical CDR3. This chain joins TRBV6-1 and TRBJ2-3; no firm D call. The V gene's germline CDR1 is MNHNS and CDR2 SASEGT. The CDR3 totals 14 residues. In DNA form, the CDR3 reads TGTGCTAGCAGAGCTTTCGGAGACACAGATACGCAGTATTTT. It encodes CASRAFGDTDTQYF.

The rearrangement links TRBV10-3 to TRBJ1-4, with 8 bases lining up with TRBD1. CDR1 ENHRY and CDR2 SYGVKD come from the germline V gene. This CDR3 has 14 residues. V shed 6 bases and J 8 bases; nucleotides not matched to a gene: 8. This CDR3 reads CAIRGQAGGEKLFF. In DNA form, the CDR3 reads TGTGCCATCAGGGGACAGGCCGGGGGGGAAAAACTGTTTTTT.

This sequence joins TRBV2 and TRBJ2-2; D uncertain. CDR3 length: 15 amino acids. The V end was cut by 7 bases, the J end by 4 bases, with 16 bases between. Germline lookup yields CDR1 SNHLY and CDR2 FYNNEI. CDR3 DNA: TGTGCCAGCACCCTTTTGGACGTAGCCACCGGGGAGCTGTTTTTT. It is translated as CASTLLDVATGELFF.

This clone was seen repeatedly, ten times or more. The genes are TRBV4-2 and TRBJ2-1; 12 nucleotides match TRBD2. Germline CDR1 reads LGHNA; CDR2 reads YNFKEQ. CDR3 length equals 15 residues. Unmatched junction bases numbered 7, after V lost 4 bases and J lost 9 bases. This CDR3 is CASSPSGRAGGEQFF. CDR3 sequence (DNA): TGTGCCAGCAGCCCTAGCGGGAGGGCGGGGGGTGAGCAGTTCTTC.

The J gene is TRBJ1-5, the V gene TRBV19; the D gene is possibly TRBD1 (5 bases). The CDR3 is 16 residues long. Trimming left V 0 bases short and J 5 bases short, with 14 bases between. Germline loops: CDR1 LNHDA, CDR2 SQIVND (reference sequence). CDR3 nucleotide sequence: TGTGCCAGTAGTATAGAGTCGGGGGGGAGGCATCAGCCCCAGCATTTT. It encodes CASSIESGGRHQPQHF. The full variable domain, completed using reference TRBV19 and TRBJ1-5, is DGGITQSPKYLFRKEGQNVTLSCEQNLNHDAMYWYRQDPGQGLRLIYYSQIVNDFQKGDIAEGYSVSREKKESFPLTVTSAQKNPTAFYLCASSIESGGRHQPQHFGDGTRLSIL.

The chain carries TRBV19 and TRBJ1-1, with a possible D match to TRBD1 (6 bases). Per germline, CDR1 LNHDA and CDR2 SQIVND (reference sequence). The CDR3 contains 16 residues. Between the trimmed V and J ends, which lost 2 bases and 1 base, there was a span of 14 bases. CDR3 coding DNA: TGTGCCAGTAGTATACGGAATCGAGGGGGGAACACTGAAGCTTTCTTT. Translating gives CASSIRNRGGNTEAFF.

The chain uses TRBV10-3 and TRBJ2-1; D is undetermined. This CDR3 has 16 amino acids. Germline loops: CDR1 ENHRY, CDR2 SYGVKD. V lost 6 bases and J lost 3, with 18 bases in between. The CDR3 bases are TGTGCCATCAGCTCCCAAGCTTCTCGCTACTACAATGAGCAGTTCTTC. It specifies CAISSQASRYYNEQFF.

The chain recombines TRBV7-2 with TRBJ2-7, with 10 bases that match TRBD2. The J segment lost 1 base and the V segment lost 0 bases, leaving 3 bases of the junction unmatched. The CDR3 contains 16 residues. Germline CDR1 and CDR2: SGHTA and FQGNSA. The CDR3 coding sequence is TGTGCCAGCAGCTTAGCCGGGACTAGCGCATCCTACGAGCAGTACTTC. Protein product: CASSLAGTSASYEQYF.

In its sample, this clone was seen a few times. Possible read error: a much larger clone is one base away. This sample also contains other DNA sequences that code for the same CDR3. The chain links TRBV27 to TRBJ2-7; 10 positions agree with TRBD2. Germline V gene data show CDR1 as MNHEY and CDR2 as SMNVEV (reference sequence). The V and J ends lost 2 bases and 2 bases, in that order; junction bases with no gene match: 18. CDR3 length: 20 residues. CDR3 sequence reads: CASSLEPGLPGTSDTYEQYF. The CDR3 nucleotides are TGTGCCAGCAGTTTAGAACCCGGCCTTCCGGGGACTAGCGATACCTACGAGCAGTACTTC.

The chain has TRBV25-1 and TRBJ2-5; 7 bases are a match to TRBD2. Germline assignment: CDR1 MGHDK and CDR2 SYGVNS. V lost 3 bases and J lost 2; bases outside the gene matches: 6. CDR3 length equals 15 residues. The CDR3 sequence is CASSDWGGGQETQYF. The CDR3, as DNA: TGTGCCAGCAGTGATTGGGGGGGAGGGCAAGAGACCCAGTACTTC.

Only one count was recorded for this clone. The rearrangement uses TRBV7-2 and TRBJ1-2, with TRBD1 identical over 7 bases. The CDR3 length is 14 residues. Trimming took 5 bases from V and 2 from J; bases not matched to a gene: 5. CDR1 is SGHTA and CDR2 is FQGNSA in the germline V gene. CDR3 DNA sequence: TGTGCCAGCAGCCCCAGACAGGGAAACTATGGCTACACCTTC. Its translation is CASSPRQGNYGYTF.

Turning to this clone: Given a far larger clone just one base away, this is likely a sequencing read error. This specimen includes other DNA sequences encoding the same CDR3. The rearrangement uses TRBV27 and TRBJ1-5; TRBD1 agrees at 9 bases. This CDR3 is 15 amino acids long. J lost 7 bases, V lost 9 bases, and 13 bases had no gene match. CDR1 MNHEY and CDR2 SMNVEV come from the germline V gene (reference sequence). In DNA, the CDR3 is TGTGCCAGGTGGGGGGACAGGGAGGCGGGCCAGCCCCAGCATTTT. Its translation: CARWGDREAGQPQHF.